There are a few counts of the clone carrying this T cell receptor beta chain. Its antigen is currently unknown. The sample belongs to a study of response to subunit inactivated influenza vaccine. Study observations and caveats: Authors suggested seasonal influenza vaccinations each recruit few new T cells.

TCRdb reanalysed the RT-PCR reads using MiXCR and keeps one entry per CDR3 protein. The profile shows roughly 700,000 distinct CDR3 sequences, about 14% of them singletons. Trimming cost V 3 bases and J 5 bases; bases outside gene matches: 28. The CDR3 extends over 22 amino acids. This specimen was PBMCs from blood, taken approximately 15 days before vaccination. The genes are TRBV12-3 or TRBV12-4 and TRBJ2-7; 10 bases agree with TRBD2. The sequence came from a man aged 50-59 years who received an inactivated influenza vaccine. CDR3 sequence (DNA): TGTGCCAGCAGTTTTTTGAGGGCTCTTTTTGTGGTAGCGGGGGGCCCAAGCGACGAGCAGTACTTC. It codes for CASSFLRALFVVAGGPSDEQYF.